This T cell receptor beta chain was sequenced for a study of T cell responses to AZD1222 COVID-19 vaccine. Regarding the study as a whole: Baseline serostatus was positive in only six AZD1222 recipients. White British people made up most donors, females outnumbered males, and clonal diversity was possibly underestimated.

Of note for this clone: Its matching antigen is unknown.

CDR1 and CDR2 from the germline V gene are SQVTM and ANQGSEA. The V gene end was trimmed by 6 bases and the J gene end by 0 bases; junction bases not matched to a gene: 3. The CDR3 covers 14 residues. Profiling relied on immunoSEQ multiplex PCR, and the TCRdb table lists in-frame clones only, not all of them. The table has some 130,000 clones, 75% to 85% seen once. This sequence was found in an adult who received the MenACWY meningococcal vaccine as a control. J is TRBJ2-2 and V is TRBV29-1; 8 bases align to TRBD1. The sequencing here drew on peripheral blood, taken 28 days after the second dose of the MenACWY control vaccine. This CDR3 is CSVWTGTNTGELFF. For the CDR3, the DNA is TGCAGCGTCTGGACAGGGACGAACACCGGGGAGCTGTTTTTT.